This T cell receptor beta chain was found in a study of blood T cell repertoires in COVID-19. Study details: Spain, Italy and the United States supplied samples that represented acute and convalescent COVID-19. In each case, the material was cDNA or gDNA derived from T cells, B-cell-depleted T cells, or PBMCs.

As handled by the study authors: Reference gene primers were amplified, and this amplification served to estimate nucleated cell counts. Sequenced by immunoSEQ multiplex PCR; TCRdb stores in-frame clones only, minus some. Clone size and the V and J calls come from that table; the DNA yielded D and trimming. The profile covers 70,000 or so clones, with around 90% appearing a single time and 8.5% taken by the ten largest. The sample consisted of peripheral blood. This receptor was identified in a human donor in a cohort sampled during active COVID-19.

The CDR3 is CASSVGANTEAFF. The DNA for the CDR3 is TGTGCCAGCAGCGTTGGAGCGAACACTGAAGCTTTCTTT. The rearrangement links TRBV9 to TRBJ1-1, with D unclear. The germline V gene has CDR1 SGDLS and CDR2 YYNGEE. There are 13 residues in the CDR3. The V and J ends lost 2 bases and 1 base respectively, with 6 bases between them.